This T cell receptor (beta chain) was identified during a study of shared clonotypes between healthy human individuals. V lost 3 bases, J lost 4 bases, and 9 bases lay in between. The CDR3 consists of 13 residues. Germline-derived CDR1 and CDR2 are KGHSH and LQKENI. Once extracted for a subset, genomic DNA was divided evenly among several immunoSEQ plates. Method: immunoSEQ multiplex PCR; TCRdb's copy keeps in-frame clones and lacks some. Of around 1,000,000 clones listed, around 77% are singletons. The chain couples TRBV18 to TRBJ1-2; D is unresolved. Sequencing was carried out using memory CD4+ T cells from PBMCs. Indicated subset: CD45RA-negative fraction. The sequence was obtained from a man aged 18 to 29 in good health. Some clones in this sample may be carry-over from other donors' samples. The DNA for the CDR3 is TGTGCCAGCTCACCCGGGGAGGCCTATGGCTACACCTTC. This codes for CASSPGEAYGYTF.